This TCR beta chain comes out of a study of T cells after yellow fever vaccination. Concerning this clonotype: Antigen specificity is unknown.

The study, taken as a whole, reports: When the response was secondary, it was weaker but reached its peak faster, day 5 versus 15. Only a minor proportion of clonotypes was detected across both CD4 and CD8 compartments. Post-booster repertoires again held most primary-vaccination clones (about 95% CD4, about 90% CD8).

Generation of TCR cDNA used 5'RACE template switching (which added a universal primer site and UMIs). One entry per CDR3 protein results from TCRdb running MiXCR on the 5' RACE reads. This sample carries approximately 150,000 distinct CDR3 sequences, roughly 8.8% of them seen once, and the ten largest clones take about a third. The source was CD8+ T cells sorted from PBMCs, collected 45 days after the yellow fever booster vaccination. The receptor was derived from a man aged 18 to 29 who received the YFV17D yellow fever vaccine.

CDR3 sequence reads: CASSIQGYHEQYF. CDR3 DNA: TGTGCCAGCAGTATACAGGGTTATCACGAGCAGTACTTC. The V and J genes are TRBV12-3 or TRBV12-4 and TRBJ2-7, with D perhaps matching TRBD1 (6 bases). CDR3 length: 13 amino acids. V lost 5 bases, J lost 5 bases, and 13 bases lay in between.